A selection of T cell receptor beta chains follows, all from one sample in a study of blood T cell repertoires in COVID-19. TCRdb's table, derived via immunoSEQ multiplex PCR, lists solely in-frame clones and lacks some. Among about 180,000 clones listed, about nine tenths were seen once. The specimen sequenced was PBMCs or T cells enriched from blood (not recorded which). The receptors derive from a woman aged 18-29 years who had recovered from COVID-19. The CDR3 runs from the conserved cysteine through the conserved F or W. D genes are given only for firm matches. Part of the rows lack a size; the others show once, few, many or a class for expanded clones.

d_call clone_size j_call v_call cdr3_nt cdr3_aa
TRBD2 . TRBJ2-1 TRBV19 TGTGCCAGTAGTATATTCTCGGGCGGGGGACTGACTTTTAGCAATGAGCAGTTCTTC CASSIFSGGGLTFSNEQFF
TRBD1 . TRBJ1-4 TRBV2 TGTGCCAGCAGTGAAGTGACAGGGGGTCTAGGTGAAAAACTGTTTTTT CASSEVTGGLGEKLFF
TRBD1 . TRBJ2-7 TRBV19 TGTGCCACTCGAGGGACGGGACAGGGGTACTACGAGCAGTACTTC CATRGTGQGYYEQYF
. . TRBJ2-1 TRBV6-2/TRBV6-3 TGTGCCAGCAGTTTTCGTGGTGCTAGTGAGCAGTTCTTC CASSFRGASEQFF
TRBD1 . TRBJ1-4 TRBV2 TGTGCCAGCAGTAACCAGGGACAGGGGGCTGAAAAACTGTTTTTT CASSNQGQGAEKLFF
. . TRBJ1-5 TRBV19 TGTGCCAGCGGACTCTATCAGCCCCAGCATTTT CASGLYQPQHF
TRBD1 . TRBJ1-1 TRBV15 TGTGCCACCAGCAGAGTGGCGGGACAGCTGAACACTGAAGCTTTCTTT CATSRVAGQLNTEAFF
TRBD2 . TRBJ2-5 TRBV9 TGTGCCAGCAGCCCTAGACTAGCGGGAGCCAAGCAAGAGACCCAGTACTTC CASSPRLAGAKQETQYF
. . TRBJ2-7 TRBV4-2 TGTGCCAGCAGCCAAGGAACCGGAGCTGGGTACGAGCAGTACTTC CASSQGTGAGYEQYF
TRBD2 . TRBJ2-1 TRBV5-8 TGTGCCAGCAGCTTGGTGGTCATCGGGGGGACCTACAATGAGCAGTTCTTC CASSLVVIGGTYNEQFF
. . TRBJ1-2 TRBV18 TGTGCCAGCTCCCGTCGTGGAGGGTTTGACTATGGCTACACCTTC CASSRRGGFDYGYTF
TRBD1 . TRBJ2-2 TRBV27 TGTGCCAGCAGTCTCCCGACCGGGACAGCGAACACCGGGGAGCTGTTTTTT CASSLPTGTANTGELFF
TRBD2 few TRBJ2-7 TRBV7-2 TGTGCCAGCAGCTTAGTGGTCGGGGGGGCCGGGTTCTCCTACGAGCAGTACTTC CASSLVVGGAGFSYEQYF
. . TRBJ1-2 TRBV20-1 TGCAGTGCTAGGTCGGTGGGCGGCTACACCTTC CSARSVGGYTF
TRBD2 once TRBJ2-5 TRBV6-6 TGTGCCAGCAGCTTAGCGGGATCGGAGACCCAGTACTTC CASSLAGSETQYF
TRBD1 . TRBJ2-7 TRBV10-3 TGTGCCATCAGGGGGGGACAGGGGCTCCACGAGCAGTACTTC CAIRGGQGLHEQYF
. . TRBJ2-7 TRBV2 TGTGCCAGCAGTGAATCAGCCCAGGGAGGTATTTACTTC CASSESAQGGIYF
TRBD1 . TRBJ1-4 TRBV5-6 TGTGCCAGCAGCTCACTGACAGGGTATGAAAAACTGTTTTTT CASSSLTGYEKLFF
. . TRBJ1-3 TRBV14 TGTGCCAGCAGCTCCGGGAACTATGGAAACACCATATATTTT CASSSGNYGNTIYF
. . TRBJ2-3 TRBV3-1/TRBV3-2 TGTGCCAGCAGCCAAGGGGGGCGGACGACAGATGCTAGCACAGATACGCAGTATTTT CASSQGGRTTDASTDTQYF
. . TRBJ2-5 TRBV6-1 TGTGCCAGCAGTGAAACCCTAGCCGGGGAAGAGACCCAGTACTTC CASSETLAGEETQYF
TRBD1 . TRBJ2-7 TRBV19 TGTGCCAGTCTCGACAGGGGAAGTTACGAGCAGTACTTC CASLDRGSYEQYF
. . TRBJ1-6 TRBV7-2 TGTGCCAGCAGCTTAGGTTTACAGGGAACCAATTCACCCCTCCACTTT CASSLGLQGTNSPLHF
TRBD2 . TRBJ2-7 TRBV11-3 TGTGCCAGCAGCTTAGCGGGGGGAGAGCAGTACTTC CASSLAGGEQYF
. . TRBJ1-1 TRBV2 TGTGCCAGCAGTGACCGGCGGAGAATGAACACTGAAGCTTTCTTT CASSDRRRMNTEAFF
TRBD1 . TRBJ1-1 TRBV7-3 TGTGCCAGCAGCCCGGGACAGGGATCCACTGAAGCTTTCTTT CASSPGQGSTEAFF
. . TRBJ1-6 TRBV11-2 TGTGCCAGCAGCTTAGAGAGCGGATCACCCCTCCACTTT CASSLESGSPLHF
. . TRBJ1-1 TRBV24-1 TGTGCCACCAGGGGCCAGGGGACTGAAGCTTTCTTT CATRGQGTEAFF
. . TRBJ2-7 TRBV7-8 TGTGCCAGCAGCTTAGTACGCGGGGGCCAATCCTACGAGCAGTACTTC CASSLVRGGQSYEQYF
. once TRBJ2-1 TRBV10-3 TGTGCCATCAACGGGGGATCCAATGAGCAGTTCTTC CAINGGSNEQFF
. . TRBJ1-3 TRBV15 TGTGCCACCAGCAGAGATTTGTTAGGGGGACCTTCAACAACAAATGGAAACACCATATATTTT CATSRDLLGGPSTTNGNTIYF
. . TRBJ1-3 TRBV6-1 TGTGCCAGCAGTGACAGCGGACTCCTATACTCTGGAAACACCATATATTTT CASSDSGLLYSGNTIYF
TRBD1 . TRBJ1-1 TRBV25-1 TGTGCCAGCAGTTTTGGGACAGGGGGATCTGAAGCTTTCTTT CASSFGTGGSEAFF
. . TRBJ2-7 TRBV10-3 TGTGCCATCAGTGGAGACCCGCTCGGGTCCTCTACCTACGAGCAGTACTTC CAISGDPLGSSTYEQYF
. . TRBJ2-7 TRBV5-1 TGCGCCAGCAGCAGGGTGGAGGCAGCTCCCTCCTACGAGCAGTACTTC CASSRVEAAPSYEQYF
. . TRBJ1-3 TRBV6-6 TGTGCCAGCAGGCAAACTCAGGGTGGTGGAAACACCATATATTTT CASRQTQGGGNTIYF
. . TRBJ2-2 TRBV2 TGTGCCACCCACAGGGACGGGGAGCTGTTTTTT CATHRDGELFF
TRBD1 . TRBJ1-5 TRBV19 TGTGCCAGTAGTATCCCGACAGGGTGGGACCAGCCCCAGCATTTT CASSIPTGWDQPQHF
. . TRBJ1-5 TRBV4-1 TGCGCCAGCAGCCAAGACAGAAATCAGCCCCAGCATTTT CASSQDRNQPQHF
TRBD1 . TRBJ1-5 TRBV16 TGTGCCAGCAGCCAATTCCCCGGACAGGGTCAGCCCCAGCATTTT CASSQFPGQGQPQHF
TRBD2 once TRBJ2-5 TRBV11-3 TGTGCCAGCAGTCCGGGAGGCCAAGAGACCCAGTACTTC CASSPGGQETQYF
TRBD2 . TRBJ2-1 TRBV9 TGTGCCAGCAGTCCCGGGACTAGCGGGAGCGGCTACAATGAGCAGTTCTTC CASSPGTSGSGYNEQFF
. once TRBJ1-3 TRBV28 TGTGCCAGCAGTTTATGGTATCAGGGGACCCTCACCGGAAACACCATATATTTT CASSLWYQGTLTGNTIYF
. . TRBJ2-6 TRBV5-5 TGTGCCAGCAGCTCGGACTCTGGACGGCGATTTAACACTGGGGCCAACGTCCTGACTTTC CASSSDSGRRFNTGANVLTF
TRBD2 . TRBJ2-5 TRBV4-1 TGCGCCAGCAGCCAAATAGCGGGGGGGCAAGAGACCCAGTACTTC CASSQIAGGQETQYF
. . TRBJ1-1 TRBV5-4 TGTGCCAGCAGCCCGACAGAAGTTAACACTGAAGCTTTCTTT CASSPTEVNTEAFF
. . TRBJ1-1 TRBV6-5 TGTGCCAGCAGTTACGTCGCCGGGCAGGGGAACACTGAAGCTTTCTTT CASSYVAGQGNTEAFF
. . TRBJ2-7 TRBV10-2 TGCGCCAGCAGCCCGACGGGACTCTACACCTACGAGCAGTACTTC CASSPTGLYTYEQYF
TRBD2 . TRBJ2-3 TRBV10-3 TGTGCCATCAGTGAGCCAGCGGGAGGGTCAGATACGCAGTATTTT CAISEPAGGSDTQYF
. . TRBJ1-1 TRBV4-3 TGCGCCAGCAGCCAAGCCCAGGGGCAAACTGAAGCTTTCTTT CASSQAQGQTEAFF